These T cell receptor beta chains were read from a single sample in a study of T cells in Graves' hyperthyroidism and ophthalmopathy. One entry per CDR3 protein results from TCRdb running MiXCR on the multiplex PCR reads. Among 300,000 to 350,000 distinct CDR3 sequences listed, roughly 21% were seen once. The material sequenced was blood. Every receptor here comes from a woman in her fifties or sixties with Graves' hyperthyroidism. The CDR3 runs from the conserved cysteine through the conserved F or W. D genes are given only for firm matches. A row's size may be missing; if present it is once, few, many or a size class.

>TRBV20-1|many|TRBD1|TRBJ1-1
TGCAGTGCTGTGGGACAGCCTAACACTGAAGCTTTCTTT
CSAVGQPNTEAFF
>TRBV12-3/TRBV12-4|many|.|TRBJ1-5
TGTGCCAGCAGTCTAGGGATAAGCAATCAGCCCCAGCATTTT
CASSLGISNQPQHF
>TRBV7-6|.|.|TRBJ1-2
TGTGCCAGCAGCTTGGGATCTCCTAACTATGGCTACACCTTC
CASSLGSPNYGYTF
>TRBV19|few|TRBD1|TRBJ2-3
TGTGCCAGTAGAGCATGGGACAGGGGCACAGATACGCAGTATTTT
CASRAWDRGTDTQYF
>TRBV6-5|.|TRBD2|TRBJ2-5
TGTGCCAGCAGTTACTCGACGGGAGGGCAAGAGACCCAGTACTTC
CASSYSTGGQETQYF
>TRBV27|many|.|TRBJ1-2
TGTGCCAGCAGTTCCTATGGGGGATACTATGGCTACACCTTC
CASSSYGGYYGYTF
>TRBV6-1|many|TRBD2|TRBJ2-2
TGTGCCAGCAGGATCGCGGGAGGGCACGGGGAGCTGTTTTTT
CASRIAGGHGELFF
>TRBV19|.|.|TRBJ2-6
TGTGCCAGTAGTAAAAACTCTGGGGCCAACGTCCTGACTTTC
CASSKNSGANVLTF
>TRBV3-1|many|TRBD2|TRBJ2-7
TGTGCCAGCAGCCAAGAGGGGGGACTACCTCCCTACGAGCAGTACTTC
CASSQEGGLPPYEQYF
>TRBV7-9|.|TRBD2|TRBJ2-1
TGTGCCAGCAGCTTAGGACTAGCGGAGGACAATGAGCAGTTCTTC
CASSLGLAEDNEQFF
>TRBV11-2|few|TRBD2|TRBJ2-3
TGTGCCAGCAGCAAAGGACTAGCGGGGGCCGCCGGTACGCAGTATTTT
CASSKGLAGAAGTQYF
>TRBV6-1|few|.|TRBJ2-2
TGTGCCAGCAGCCAATTTGACAGCCGAGGAACCGGGGAGCTGTTTTTT
CASSQFDSRGTGELFF
>TRBV19|.|TRBD1|TRBJ1-2
TGTGCCAGTAGAAGCAGGGGGGAAAACTATGGCTACACCTTC
CASRSRGENYGYTF
>TRBV3-1|many|.|TRBJ2-7
TGTGCCAGCAGCCAAGACCGGCTAGGCTTGCAGTACTTC
CASSQDRLGLQYF
>TRBV24-1|.|TRBD1|TRBJ1-2
TGTGCCACCAGTGATACCCGACAGGGGGCCACCTATGGCTACACCTTC
CATSDTRQGATYGYTF
>TRBV28|.|.|TRBJ2-1
TGTGCCAGCAGTTTATCCGGAAACCCCTACAATGAGCAGTTCTTC
CASSLSGNPYNEQFF
>TRBV6-1|.|TRBD2|TRBJ2-5
TGTGCCAGCAGTGAAAAGGTAGCGGGACCCAGAGAGACCCAGTACTTC
CASSEKVAGPRETQYF